These 17 T cell receptor beta chains came from one sample sequenced in a study of shared clonotypes between healthy human individuals. Using immunoSEQ multiplex PCR, the repertoire was profiled, and TCRdb retains in-frame clones only, with some absent. The sample has about 460,000 clones; over 60% are singletons. Material: PBMCs. The receptors come from a woman aged 35 to 49 in good health. Some clones in this sample may be carry-over from other donors' samples.

The chain couples TRBV27 to TRBJ1-1; possible D gene TRBD1, 5 bases. Germline CDR1 and CDR2: MNHEY and SMNVEV (reference sequence). The CDR3 runs 14 residues. Trimming cost V 4 bases and J 12 bases, with 21 bases left between them. The CDR3 coding sequence is TGTGCCAGCAGTTACAACGAAGTTTCCGGGGGGACTTTCTTT. It encodes CASSYNEVSGGTFF.

For this clone: A far more abundant clone sits one base away, making this likely a read error. Other DNA variants within this sample encode the same CDR3. V usage is TRBV7-8 and J usage is TRBJ2-7, with no clear D. CDR1 is SGHVS, CDR2 FQNEAQ, per germline. The CDR3 extends over 15 amino acids. V was pared by 6 bases and J by 2 bases, with 17 bases between. The CDR3 DNA is TGTGCCAGCAGTTTCCTCCACTACTCACCCTACGAGCAGTACTTC. Amino acids: CASSFLHYSPYEQYF. Full variable domain (rest looked up from reference TRBV7-8 and TRBJ2-7): GAGVSQSPRYKVAKRGQDVALRCDPISGHVSLFWYQQALGQGPEFLTYFQNEAQLDKSGLPSDRFFAERPEGSVSTLKIQRTQQEDSAVYLCASSFLHYSPYEQYFGPGTRLTVT.

The chain links TRBV30 to TRBJ1-5; 8 bases map to TRBD1. The CDR3 covers 13 residues. V lost 2 bases and J lost 7; bases outside the gene matches: 4. The germline CDR1 and CDR2 sequences are GTSNPN and SVGIG (reference sequence). CDR3 sequence: CAWSTGGSQPQHF. Here the CDR3 DNA reads TGTGCCTGGAGTACAGGGGGGTCCCAGCCCCAGCATTTT.

About this clone itself: A far larger clone differs by one base, so this is likely a read error. V gene TRBV15 combines with J gene TRBJ2-7, with TRBD1 matching over 8 bases. From germline, CDR1 is LNHNV and CDR2 YYDKDF (reference sequence). The CDR3 runs 16 residues. After removal of 8 bases from V and 4 bases from J, the junction contained 16 bases not matched to a gene. In DNA form, the CDR3 reads TGTGCCACCGGCGACAGGGGCTCAGCGGGTATATACGAGCAGTACTTC. This translates into CATGDRGSAGIYEQYF.

CDR3 DNA sequence: TGCGCCAGCAGCGCCGATGAAGGACTGAACACAGATACGCAGTATTTT. Its translation is CASSADEGLNTDTQYF. The genes are TRBV5-1 and TRBJ2-3; TRBD2 is a possible D gene (5 bases). The CDR3 totals 16 residues. Germline assignment: CDR1 SGHRS and CDR2 YFSETQ. Trimming removed 4 bases at V and 2 bases at J, with 17 bases between. The variable domain in full, completed from reference TRBV5-1 and TRBJ2-3, reads KAGVTQTPRYLIKTRGQQVTLSCSPISGHRSVSWYQQTPGQGLQFLFEYFSETQRNKGNFPGRFSGRQFSNSRSEMNVSTLELGDSALYLCASSADEGLNTDTQYFGPGTRLTVL.

The chain links TRBV10-3 to TRBJ2-7, with a weak D call TRBD2 (5 bases). There are 13 residues in the CDR3. V was cut by 4 bases and J by 6 bases, with 13 bases left in between. The germline gives CDR1 ENHRY, CDR2 SYGVKD. As DNA, the CDR3 is TGTGCCATCAGTGGTGGGCTAGCAAGCGAGCAGTACTTC. Encoded protein: CAISGGLASEQYF.

The V and J genes are TRBV9 and TRBJ2-7, with a tentative D call TRBD2 (5 bases). V gave up 0 bases and J gave up 2 bases, with 9 bases separating them. Germline lookup yields CDR1 SGDLS and CDR2 YYNGEE. The CDR3 is 14 residues long. Written as DNA, the CDR3 is TGTGCCAGCAGCGTAGACCCGGGAACCTACGAGCAGTACTTC. Its protein product is CASSVDPGTYEQYF.

V and J are TRBV25-1 and TRBJ2-2; no reliable D call. Trimming removed 0 bases from V and 7 bases from J, with 15 bases in between. This CDR3 has 16 residues. Germline V gives CDR1 MGHDK, CDR2 SYGVNS. In nucleotides, the CDR3 is TGTGCCAGCAGTGAATATGTGGGCCTGACGGGCGGGGAGCTGTTTTTT. It specifies CASSEYVGLTGGELFF.

The V call is TRBV28, the J call TRBJ2-2; no firm D call. The CDR3 runs 18 residues. V was clipped by 6 bases and J by 4 bases, with 24 bases between them. Germline values: CDR1 MDHEN, CDR2 SYDVKM. The CDR3 here is CASSLTLLVRLSTGELFF. The CDR3 bases are TGTGCCAGCAGCCTTACCCTCCTGGTCAGGCTTTCCACCGGGGAGCTGTTTTTT.

V gene TRBV5-1 combines with J gene TRBJ2-1; 15 bases are shared with TRBD2. The CDR3 runs to 22 residues. After removal of 4 bases from V and 0 bases from J, the junction contained 17 bases not matched to a gene. Germline CDR1 and CDR2: SGHRS and YFSETQ. Written as DNA, the CDR3 is TGCGCCAGCAGCCCCCGTAGTCCCGGACTAGCGGGAGGGATAAGCTCCTACAATGAGCAGTTCTTC. Encoded protein: CASSPRSPGLAGGISSYNEQFF.

The chain uses TRBV19 and TRBJ1-3, with D unclear. CDR1 and CDR2 (germline): LNHDA, SQIVND (reference sequence). The CDR3 sequence is 15 residues long. The germline V and J ends were trimmed by 3 bases and 0 bases, with 9 bases remaining between them. The CDR3: CASSIAGNSGNTIYF. CDR3 DNA sequence: TGTGCCAGTAGTATTGCGGGAAACTCTGGAAACACCATATATTTT.

The chain couples TRBV7-9 to TRBJ1-1, with TRBD1 identical over 7 bases. The CDR3 covers 14 residues. Trimming took 5 bases from V and 7 from J; bases not matched to a gene: 10. Germline V lookup: CDR1 SEHNR, CDR2 FQNEAQ (reference sequence). CDR3 protein: CASSVDRELGEAFF. The CDR3 DNA follows: TGTGCCAGCAGCGTTGACAGGGAACTTGGTGAAGCTTTCTTT.

On this clone: It differs at one base from a far larger clone, so likely a read error. This sequence joins TRBV7-2 and TRBJ1-2; 7 bases map to TRBD1. This CDR3 has 13 amino acids. V shed 7 bases and J 10 bases; nucleotides not matched to a gene: 12. The germline gives CDR1 SGHTA, CDR2 FQGNSA. The DNA of the CDR3 is TGTGCCAGCAACCGACAGGGAGAGGGTGACTACACCTTC. Translation gives CASNRQGEGDYTF.

Comments on this clone: This is likely an artifact of a read error, given a far larger clone one base away. V usage is TRBV30 and J usage is TRBJ1-1; tentative D call: TRBD1 (5 bases). CDR3 length equals 18 residues. The germline gives CDR1 GTSNPN, CDR2 SVGIG (reference sequence). The CDR3: CAWSASQVRRGSDTEVFF. The CDR3 coding sequence is TGTGCCTGGAGTGCCTCCCAGGTCCGACGGGGATCGGACACTGAAGTTTTCTTT.

In the case of this clone: A far larger clone is off by one base, so a read error is likely. This CDR3 is also generated by other DNA sequences in the sample. The chain is built from TRBV28 and TRBJ1-2, with D unresolved. The CDR3 is 17 amino acids. Trimming cost V 2 bases and J 1 base, with 17 bases left between them. In germline, CDR1 is MDHEN, CDR2 SYDVKM. As DNA, the CDR3 is TGTGCCAGCAGTTTAGCTCGGTCACCCGCTATTAACTATGGCTACACCTTC. Encoded protein: CASSLARSPAINYGYTF.

This clone was detected a few times. The chain recombines TRBV5-1 with TRBJ1-1, with no clear D. The CDR3 covers 12 residues. Germline CDR1 is SGHRS and CDR2 is YFSETQ. Trimming removed 7 bases from V and 0 bases from J, with 7 bases in between. CDR3 in DNA: TGCGCCAGCGGGAGTATGAACACTGAAGCTTTCTTT. It yields the protein CASGSMNTEAFF.

This chain joins TRBV11-3 and TRBJ2-7; maybe TRBD2 (5 bases). Germline-derived CDR1 and CDR2 are SGHNT and YENEEA. This CDR3 contains 14 residues. V shed 0 bases and J shed 7 bases, with 13 bases lying between them. The CDR3 reads CASSLERIGGEQYF. The CDR3 coding sequence is TGTGCCAGCAGCTTAGAACGGATCGGCGGGGAGCAGTACTTC.